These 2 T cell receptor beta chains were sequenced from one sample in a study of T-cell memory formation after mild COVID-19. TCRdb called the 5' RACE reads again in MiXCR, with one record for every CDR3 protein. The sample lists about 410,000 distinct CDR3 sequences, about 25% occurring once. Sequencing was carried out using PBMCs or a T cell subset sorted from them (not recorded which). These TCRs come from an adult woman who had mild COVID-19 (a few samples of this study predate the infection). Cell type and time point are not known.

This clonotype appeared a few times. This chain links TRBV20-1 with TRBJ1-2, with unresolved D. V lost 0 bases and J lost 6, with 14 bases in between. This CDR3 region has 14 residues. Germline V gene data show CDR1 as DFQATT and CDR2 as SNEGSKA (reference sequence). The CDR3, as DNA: TGCAGTGCTAGAGATCGGACCTTCGGGGATGGCTACACCTTC. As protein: CSARDRTFGDGYTF.

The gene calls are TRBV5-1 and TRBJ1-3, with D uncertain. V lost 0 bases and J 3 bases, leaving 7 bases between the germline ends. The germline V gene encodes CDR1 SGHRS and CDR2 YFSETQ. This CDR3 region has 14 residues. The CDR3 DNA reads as TGCGCCAGCAGCTTGGAGGACGTTGGAAACACCATATATTTT. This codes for CASSLEDVGNTIYF.